This is a list of T cell receptor beta chains from one sample in a study of breast tumors, draining lymph nodes, adjacent tissues. TCRdb re-derived calls from the multiplex PCR reads in MiXCR, one entry per CDR3 protein. Here the sample spans approximately 150,000 distinct CDR3 sequences, approximately 32% being singletons. The sequencing input was axillary lymph node tissue. The receptors come from a female donor with breast cancer. Some clones in this sample may be carry-over from other donors' samples. Both conserved end residues are trimmed from each CDR3. The order of the fields is V gene, clone size, J gene, CDR3 protein. The size of a clone is reported for some rows only, either as once, few or many, or as a class for expanded clones.

>TRBV5-5|many|TRBJ1-5
ASSLSPGQSNQPQH
>TRBV29-1|few|TRBJ1-1
SVGQGGTEAF
>TRBV5-1|many|TRBJ2-5
ASSLVGGQETQY
>TRBV5-1|-|TRBJ1-6
ASSLGFGEGNSPLH
>TRBV7-9|-|TRBJ1-6
ASSLEPRTANSPLH
>TRBV7-2|-|TRBJ2-7
ASSLRGVGGRDEQY
>TRBV5-1|few|TRBJ1-1
ASSSGRTEAF
>TRBV5-6|many|TRBJ2-2
ASSLGLWGELF
>TRBV4-2|many|TRBJ1-5
ASSQARQGSQPQH
>TRBV11-2|many|TRBJ2-7
ASSPRGGGGLYEQY
>TRBV19|many|TRBJ2-3
ASSGRSGIGTDTQY
>TRBV12-3/TRBV12-4|-|TRBJ2-5
ASSFSGPGQPQY
>TRBV7-2|-|TRBJ2-3
ASSLARFGLQF
>TRBV5-5|-|TRBJ1-4
ASSPAGSGNEKLF
>TRBV20-1|-|TRBJ1-6
SATMGRDNSPLH
>TRBV11-3|many|TRBJ2-3
ASSLDRAADTQY
>TRBV7-2|-|TRBJ1-1
ASSLELNTEAS
>TRBV18|many|TRBJ1-3
ASSLQGPVSGNTIY
>TRBV29-1|-|TRBJ2-2
SVEVNSYTGGLF
>TRBV20-1|-|TRBJ2-3
SARDPASGGGTYNEQY
>TRBV7-2|-|TRBJ1-5
ASSVDRGSPQH
>TRBV7-7|-|TRBJ1-1
ASSREVGTEAF
>TRBV9|many|TRBJ1-6
ASSVGSGPSPLH